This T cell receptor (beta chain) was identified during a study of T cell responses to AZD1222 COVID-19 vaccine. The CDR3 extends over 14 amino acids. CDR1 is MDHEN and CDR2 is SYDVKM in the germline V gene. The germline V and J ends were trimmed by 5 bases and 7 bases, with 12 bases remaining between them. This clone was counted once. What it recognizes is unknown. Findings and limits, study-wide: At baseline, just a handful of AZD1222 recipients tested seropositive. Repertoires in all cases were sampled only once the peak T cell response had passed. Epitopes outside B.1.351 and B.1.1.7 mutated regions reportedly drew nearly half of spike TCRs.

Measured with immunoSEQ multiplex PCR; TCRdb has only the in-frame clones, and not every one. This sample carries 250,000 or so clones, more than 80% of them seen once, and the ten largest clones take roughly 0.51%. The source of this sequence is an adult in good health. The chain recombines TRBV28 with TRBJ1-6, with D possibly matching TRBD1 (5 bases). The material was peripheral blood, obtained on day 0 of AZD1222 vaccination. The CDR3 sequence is CASSGSRGNSPLHF. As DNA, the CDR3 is TGTGCCAGCAGTGGGTCTCGGGGGAATTCACCCCTCCACTTT. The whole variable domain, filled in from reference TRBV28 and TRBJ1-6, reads DVKVTQSSRYLVKRTGEKVFLECVQDMDHENMFWYRQDPGLGLRLIYFSYDVKMKEKGDIPEGYSVSREKKERFSLILESASTNQTSMYLCASSGSRGNSPLHFGNGTRLTVT.